Listed below are T cell receptor beta chains from one sample, sequenced in a study of blood T cells in healthy people across ages. TCRdb independently ran MiXCR on the 5' RACE reads; one entry per CDR3 protein. Among hundreds of thousands of distinct CDR3 sequences listed, 20% to 25% were seen once. Sequenced: blood. The receptors come from a man between 65 and 79 years old in good health. Each CDR3 is given with its conserved first and last residue. Fields, in order: D gene, V gene, J gene, clone size, CDR3 length, CDR3 protein, CDR3 DNA. The D gene is left open where the match is weak. Not all rows give a size; the values are once, few, many and, for expanded clones, a class.

TRBD2,TRBV6-4,TRBJ2-1,few,14,CASSALAGNNEQFF,TGTGCCAGCAGTGCACTAGCGGGAAACAATGAGCAGTTCTTC
-,TRBV2,TRBJ2-5,many,14,CASSGTLGGETQYF,TGTGCCAGCAGTGGAACCCTAGGAGGAGAGACCCAGTACTTC
-,TRBV2,TRBJ1-4,-,13,CASRSDNGEKLFF,TGTGCCAGCAGGTCGGACAATGGTGAAAAACTGTTTTTT
TRBD1,TRBV6-6,TRBJ1-5,few,17,CASSSLGQGTRNQPQHF,TGTGCCAGCAGTTCGTTGGGACAGGGTACGCGCAATCAGCCCCAGCATTTT
-,TRBV20-1,TRBJ1-5,few,18,CSATPLRDIGGGYQPQHF,TGCAGTGCTACTCCGCTACGGGACATTGGGGGAGGCTATCAGCCCCAGCATTTT
TRBD2,TRBV29-1,TRBJ2-5,few,12,CSGRTSLATQYF,TGCAGCGGCAGGACTAGTCTGGCGACCCAGTACTTC
-,TRBV29-1,TRBJ1-1,-,12,CSLDGTVSEAFF,TGCAGCCTAGACGGCACGGTTTCTGAAGCTTTCTTT
TRBD1,TRBV11-2,TRBJ1-2,-,15,CASRVGQGVDYGYTF,TGTGCCAGCAGAGTCGGACAGGGAGTAGACTATGGCTACACCTTC
-,TRBV11-2,TRBJ2-1,-,12,CASLATYNEQFF,TGTGCCAGCTTGGCTACCTACAATGAGCAGTTCTTC
TRBD2,TRBV7-2,TRBJ2-1,few,16,CASSLVSGLAGNEQFF,TGTGCCAGCAGCTTAGTATCGGGACTAGCGGGAAATGAGCAGTTCTTC
-,TRBV18,TRBJ2-7,-,16,CASSPRERVGLGEQYF,TGTGCCAGCTCACCACGGGAGCGGGTTGGTCTCGGGGAGCAGTACTTC